The sample holds a few counts of the clone carrying this T cell receptor (beta chain). The antigen is undetermined. RNA transcripts provided the source from which TCR beta CDR3 regions were amplified. HTBI primers were employed in a first-round RT-PCR of the TCR CDR3. TCRdb fed the multiplex PCR reads into MiXCR, producing one record per CDR3 protein. Of about 500,000 distinct CDR3 sequences in the sample, about 15% were seen once. These data come from a study of T cells in Graves' hyperthyroidism and ophthalmopathy. Study-wide points: Clonotypes that were expanded in thyroid above 0.001 mostly appeared in blood too.

This TCR came from a woman aged 25 to 39 with Graves' ophthalmopathy. Sequencing used blood.

The CDR3 DNA reads TGCGCCAGCAGCCAAGATTCGGACAGGGCGGTTGGCCGAGAGGCTTTCTTT. Translated: CASSQDSDRAVGREAFF. The genes are TRBV4-3 and TRBJ1-1; 8 positions agree with TRBD1. V was pared by 0 bases and J by 11 bases, with 17 bases of the junction left unmatched. The CDR3 sequence is 17 residues long. Germline assignment: CDR1 LGHNA and CDR2 YSLEER.